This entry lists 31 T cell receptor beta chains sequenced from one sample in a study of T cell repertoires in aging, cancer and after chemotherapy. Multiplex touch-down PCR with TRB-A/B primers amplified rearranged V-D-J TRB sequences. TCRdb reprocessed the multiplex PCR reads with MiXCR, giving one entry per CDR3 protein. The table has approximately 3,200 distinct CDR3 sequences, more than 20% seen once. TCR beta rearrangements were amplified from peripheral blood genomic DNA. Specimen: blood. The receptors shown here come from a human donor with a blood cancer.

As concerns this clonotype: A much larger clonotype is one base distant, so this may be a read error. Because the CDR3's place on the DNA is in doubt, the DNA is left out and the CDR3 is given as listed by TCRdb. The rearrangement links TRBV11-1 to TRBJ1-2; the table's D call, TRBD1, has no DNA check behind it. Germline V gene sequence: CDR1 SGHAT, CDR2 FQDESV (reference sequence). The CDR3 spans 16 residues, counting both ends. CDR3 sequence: CASSLLRARGRYGYTF.

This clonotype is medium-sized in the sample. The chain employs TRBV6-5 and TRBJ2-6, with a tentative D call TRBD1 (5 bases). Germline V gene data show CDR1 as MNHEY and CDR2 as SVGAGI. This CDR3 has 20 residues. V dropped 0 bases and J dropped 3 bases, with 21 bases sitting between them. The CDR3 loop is CASSYSTDTALLGGANVLTF. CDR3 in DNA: TGTGCCAGCAGTTACTCGACAGATACTGCCCTCTTGGGTGGGGCCAACGTCCTGACTTTC.

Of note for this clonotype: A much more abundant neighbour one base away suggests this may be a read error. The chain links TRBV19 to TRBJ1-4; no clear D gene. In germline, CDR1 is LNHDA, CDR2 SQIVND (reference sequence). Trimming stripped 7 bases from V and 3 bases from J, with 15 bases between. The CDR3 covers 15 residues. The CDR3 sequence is CASNSQPRANEKLFF. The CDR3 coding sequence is TGTGCCAGTAACTCCCAGCCGAGGGCTAATGAAAAACTGTTTTTT.

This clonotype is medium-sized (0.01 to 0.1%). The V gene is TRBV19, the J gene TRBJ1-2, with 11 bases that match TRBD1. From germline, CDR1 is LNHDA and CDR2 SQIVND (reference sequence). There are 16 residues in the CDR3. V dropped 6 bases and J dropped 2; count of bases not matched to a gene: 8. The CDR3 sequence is CASSSRDRGSNYGYTF. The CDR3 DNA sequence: TGTGCCAGTAGCTCCCGGGACAGGGGGTCCAACTATGGCTACACCTTC.

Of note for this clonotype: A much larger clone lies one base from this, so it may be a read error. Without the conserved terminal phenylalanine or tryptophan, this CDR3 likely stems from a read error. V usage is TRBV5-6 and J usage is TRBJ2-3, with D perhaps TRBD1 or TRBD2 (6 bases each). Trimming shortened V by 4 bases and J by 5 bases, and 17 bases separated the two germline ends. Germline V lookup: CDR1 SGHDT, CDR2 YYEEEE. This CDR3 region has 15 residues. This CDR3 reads CASSLGGGLQDTQYS. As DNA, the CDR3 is TGTGCCAGCAGCCTGGGTGGGGGGCTGCAAGATACGCAGTATTCT.

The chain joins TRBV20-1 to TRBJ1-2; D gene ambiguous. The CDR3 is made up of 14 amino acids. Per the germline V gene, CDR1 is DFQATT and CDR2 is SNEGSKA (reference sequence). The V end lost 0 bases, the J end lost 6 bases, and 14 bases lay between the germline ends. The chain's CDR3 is CSARDAGIIDGYTF. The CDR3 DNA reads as TGCAGTGCTAGAGATGCCGGAATCATAGATGGCTACACCTTC.

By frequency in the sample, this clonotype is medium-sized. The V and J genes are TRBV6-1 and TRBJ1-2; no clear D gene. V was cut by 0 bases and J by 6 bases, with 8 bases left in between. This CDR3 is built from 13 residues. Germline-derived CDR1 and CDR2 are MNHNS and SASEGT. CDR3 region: CASSEANGNGYTF. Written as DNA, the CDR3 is TGTGCCAGCAGTGAAGCAAACGGAAATGGCTACACCTTC.

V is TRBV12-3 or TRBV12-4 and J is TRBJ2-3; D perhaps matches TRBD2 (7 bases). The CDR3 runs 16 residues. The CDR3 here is CASRLYGGPSSDTQYF. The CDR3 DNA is TGTGCTAGCCGGCTGTACGGGGGGCCATCGTCAGATACGCAGTATTTT.

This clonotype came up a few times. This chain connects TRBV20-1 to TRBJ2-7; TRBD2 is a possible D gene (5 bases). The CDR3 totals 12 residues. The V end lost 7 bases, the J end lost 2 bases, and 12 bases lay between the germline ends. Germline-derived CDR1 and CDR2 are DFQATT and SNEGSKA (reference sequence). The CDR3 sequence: CSVSRVPYEQYF. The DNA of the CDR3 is TGCAGTGTCTCGAGGGTTCCCTACGAGCAGTACTTC.

CDR3 bases: TGCGCCAGCAGTGAAGGGCATTTCGGCGAATACGAGCAGTACTTC. Translated, it gives CASSEGHFGEYEQYF. The chain recombines TRBV10-1 with TRBJ2-7; D is uncertain. Trimming left V 3 bases short and J 4 bases short, with 16 bases between. The CDR3 extends over 15 amino acids. Germline CDR1 and CDR2: WNHNN and SYGVQD (reference sequence).

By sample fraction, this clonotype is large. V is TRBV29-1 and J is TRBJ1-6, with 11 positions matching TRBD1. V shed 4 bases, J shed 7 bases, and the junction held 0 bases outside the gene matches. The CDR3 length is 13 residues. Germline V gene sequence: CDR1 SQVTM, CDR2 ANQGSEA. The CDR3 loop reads CSVGTGGNSPLHF. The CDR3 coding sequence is TGCAGCGTTGGGACAGGGGGCAATTCACCCCTCCACTTT. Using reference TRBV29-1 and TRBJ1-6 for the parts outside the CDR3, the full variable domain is SAVISQKPSRDICQRGTSLTIQCQVDSQVTMMFWYRQQPGQSLTLIATANQGSEATYESGFVIDKFPISRPNLTFSTLTVSNMSPEDSSIYLCSVGTGGNSPLHFGNGTRLTVT.

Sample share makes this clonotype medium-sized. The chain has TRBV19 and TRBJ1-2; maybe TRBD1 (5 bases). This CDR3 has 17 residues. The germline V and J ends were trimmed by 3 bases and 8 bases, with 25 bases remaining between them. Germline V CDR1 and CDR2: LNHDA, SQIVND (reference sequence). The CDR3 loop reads CASSIRGERTLKGGYTF. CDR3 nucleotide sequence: TGTGCCAGTAGTATTAGAGGCGAAAGGACACTAAAGGGGGGCTACACCTTC.

CDR3 nucleotides: TGTGCCTGGAGACGGGCAGTCGAAACCGTAGCCAAAAACATTCAGTACTTC. Its protein is CAWRRAVETVAKNIQYF. The chain combines TRBV30 with TRBJ2-4; D is ambiguous. The ends were cut back, 3 bases at V and 0 bases at J, with 18 bases in the middle. CDR3 length: 17 residues. Per the germline V gene, CDR1 is GTSNPN and CDR2 is SVGIG (reference sequence).

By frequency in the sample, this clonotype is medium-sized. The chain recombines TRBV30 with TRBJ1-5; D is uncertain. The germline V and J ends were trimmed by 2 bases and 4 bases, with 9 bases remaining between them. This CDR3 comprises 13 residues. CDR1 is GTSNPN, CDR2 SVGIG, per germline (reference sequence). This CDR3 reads CAWSREGNQPQHF. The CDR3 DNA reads TGTGCCTGGAGTAGGGAAGGGAATCAGCCCCAGCATTTT.

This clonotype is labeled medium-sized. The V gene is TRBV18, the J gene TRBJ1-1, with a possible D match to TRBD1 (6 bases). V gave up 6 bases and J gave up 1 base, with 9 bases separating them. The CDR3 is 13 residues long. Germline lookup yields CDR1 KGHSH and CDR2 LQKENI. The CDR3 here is CASSSGQNTEAFF. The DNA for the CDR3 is TGTGCCAGCTCGTCGGGACAGAACACTGAAGCTTTCTTT.

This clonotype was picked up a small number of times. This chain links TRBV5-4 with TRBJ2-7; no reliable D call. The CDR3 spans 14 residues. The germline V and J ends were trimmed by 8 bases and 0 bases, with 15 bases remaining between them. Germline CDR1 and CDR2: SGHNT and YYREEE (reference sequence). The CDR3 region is CASQLDTSSYEQYF. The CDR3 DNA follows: TGTGCCAGTCAGCTTGACACAAGCTCCTACGAGCAGTACTTC.

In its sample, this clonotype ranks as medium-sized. DNA for the CDR3: TGTGCCAGTAGGAAGACAGGTGCCCTGACAGGGGAGCAGTACTTC. It encodes CASRKTGALTGEQYF. The chain uses TRBV19 and TRBJ2-7; 7 bases fit TRBD1. Trimming removed 6 bases from V and 7 bases from J; junction bases left unmatched: 15. The CDR3 runs 15 residues. Germline values: CDR1 LNHDA, CDR2 SQIVND (reference sequence). Supplemented by reference TRBV19 and TRBJ2-7, the full variable domain reads DGGITQSPKYLFRKEGQNVTLSCEQNLNHDAMYWYRQDPGQGLRLIYYSQIVNDFQKGDIAEGYSVSREKKESFPLTVTSAQKNPTAFYLCASRKTGALTGEQYFGPGTRLTVT.

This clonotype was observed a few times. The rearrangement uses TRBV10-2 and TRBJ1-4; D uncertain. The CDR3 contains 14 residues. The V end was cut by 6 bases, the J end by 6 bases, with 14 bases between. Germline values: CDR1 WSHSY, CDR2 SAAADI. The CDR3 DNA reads TGCGCCAGCAGGAAAGAACTAGCCGATGAAAAACTGTTTTTT. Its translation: CASRKELADEKLFF.

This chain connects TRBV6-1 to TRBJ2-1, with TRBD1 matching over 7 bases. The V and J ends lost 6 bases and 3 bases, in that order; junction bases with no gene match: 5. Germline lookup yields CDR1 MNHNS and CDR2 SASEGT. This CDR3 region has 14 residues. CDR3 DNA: TGTGCCAGCAGAAACAGGGGTGGCTACAATGAGCAGTTCTTC. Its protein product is CASRNRGGYNEQFF.

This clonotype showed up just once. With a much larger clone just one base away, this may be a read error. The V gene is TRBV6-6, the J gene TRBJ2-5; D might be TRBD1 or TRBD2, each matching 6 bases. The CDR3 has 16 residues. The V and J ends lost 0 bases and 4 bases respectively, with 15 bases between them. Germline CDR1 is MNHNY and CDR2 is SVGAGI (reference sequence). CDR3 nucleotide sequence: TGTGCCAGCAGTTACTCCCCCATAGGGGGGAGAGAGACCCAGTACTTC. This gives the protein CASSYSPIGGRETQYF.

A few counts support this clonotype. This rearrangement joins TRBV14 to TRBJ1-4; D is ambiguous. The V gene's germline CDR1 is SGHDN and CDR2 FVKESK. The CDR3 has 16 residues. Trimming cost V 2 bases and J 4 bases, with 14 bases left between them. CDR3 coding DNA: TGTGCCAGCAGCCAACCCGACACTCCTCTTAATGAAAAACTGTTTTTT. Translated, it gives CASSQPDTPLNEKLFF.

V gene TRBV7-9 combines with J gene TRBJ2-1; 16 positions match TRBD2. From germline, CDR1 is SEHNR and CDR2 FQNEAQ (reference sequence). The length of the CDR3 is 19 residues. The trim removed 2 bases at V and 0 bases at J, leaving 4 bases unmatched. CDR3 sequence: CASSLLGLAGGGSYNEQFF. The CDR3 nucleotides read TGTGCCAGCAGCTTATTGGGACTAGCGGGGGGGGGCTCCTACAATGAGCAGTTCTTC.

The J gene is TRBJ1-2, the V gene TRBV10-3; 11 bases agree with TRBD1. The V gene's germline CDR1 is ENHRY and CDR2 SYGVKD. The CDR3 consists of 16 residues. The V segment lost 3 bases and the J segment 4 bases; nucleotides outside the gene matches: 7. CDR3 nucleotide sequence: TGTGCCATCAGTGATTCTCCGGGACAGGGGGTCTATGGCTACACCTTC. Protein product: CAISDSPGQGVYGYTF.

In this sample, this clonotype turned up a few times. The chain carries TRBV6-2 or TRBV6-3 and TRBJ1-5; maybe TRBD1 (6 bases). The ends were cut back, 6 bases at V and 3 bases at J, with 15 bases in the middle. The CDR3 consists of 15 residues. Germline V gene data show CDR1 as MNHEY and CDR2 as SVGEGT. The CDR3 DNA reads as TGTGCCAGCAGCCCAAGGGGGGGATCCAATCAGCCCCAGCATTTT. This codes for CASSPRGGSNQPQHF.

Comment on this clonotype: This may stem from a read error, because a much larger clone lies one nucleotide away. The CDR3 coding sequence is TGTGCCAGCAGCCCCGACAGGGGGCTTGGCTACGCCTTC. Translation gives CASSPDRGLGYAF. The chain combines TRBV11-3 with TRBJ1-2, with TRBD1 matching 10 bases. CDR1 and CDR2 (germline): SGHNT, YENEEA. The CDR3 is 13 amino acids.

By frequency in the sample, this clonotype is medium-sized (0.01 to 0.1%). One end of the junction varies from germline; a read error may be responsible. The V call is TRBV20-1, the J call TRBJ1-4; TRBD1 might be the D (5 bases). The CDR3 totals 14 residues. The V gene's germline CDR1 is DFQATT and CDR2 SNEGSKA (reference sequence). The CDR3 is CSARDKERGPGMIF. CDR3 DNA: TGCAGTGCTAGAGATAAAGAGCGGGGCCCCGGGATGATTTTT.

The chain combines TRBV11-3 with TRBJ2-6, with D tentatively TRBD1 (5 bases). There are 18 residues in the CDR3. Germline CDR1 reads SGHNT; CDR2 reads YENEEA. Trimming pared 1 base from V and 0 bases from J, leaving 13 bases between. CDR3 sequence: CASSLGGRVHSGANVLTF. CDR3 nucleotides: TGTGCCAGCAGCTTAGGGGGCAGGGTCCACTCTGGGGCCAACGTCCTGACTTTC. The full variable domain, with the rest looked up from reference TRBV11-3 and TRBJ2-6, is EAGVVQSPRYKIIEKKQPVAFWCNPISGHNTLYWYLQNLGQGPELLIRYENEEAVDDSQLPKDRFSAERLKGVDSTLKIQPAELGDSAVYLCASSLGGRVHSGANVLTFGAGSRLTVL.

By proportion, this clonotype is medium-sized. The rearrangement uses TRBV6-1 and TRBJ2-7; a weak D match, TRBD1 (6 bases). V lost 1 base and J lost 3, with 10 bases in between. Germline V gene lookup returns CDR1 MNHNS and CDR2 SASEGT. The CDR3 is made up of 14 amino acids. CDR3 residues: CASSEGRGNYEQYF. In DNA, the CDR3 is TGTGCCAGCAGTGAAGGCAGGGGCAACTACGAGCAGTACTTC.

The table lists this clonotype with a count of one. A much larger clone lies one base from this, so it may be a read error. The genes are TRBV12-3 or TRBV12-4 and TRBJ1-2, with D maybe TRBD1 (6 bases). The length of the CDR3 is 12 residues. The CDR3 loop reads CAIGGRDYSYTF. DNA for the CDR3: TGTGCCATTGGGGGCCGGGACTATAGCTACACCTTC.

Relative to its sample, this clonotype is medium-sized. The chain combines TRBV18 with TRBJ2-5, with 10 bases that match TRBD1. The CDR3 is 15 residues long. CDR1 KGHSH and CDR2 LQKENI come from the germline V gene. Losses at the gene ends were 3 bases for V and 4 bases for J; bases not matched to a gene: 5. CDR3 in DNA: TGTGCCAGCTCACCCGGGACAGGGGTAGGAGAGACCCAGTACTTC. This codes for CASSPGTGVGETQYF.

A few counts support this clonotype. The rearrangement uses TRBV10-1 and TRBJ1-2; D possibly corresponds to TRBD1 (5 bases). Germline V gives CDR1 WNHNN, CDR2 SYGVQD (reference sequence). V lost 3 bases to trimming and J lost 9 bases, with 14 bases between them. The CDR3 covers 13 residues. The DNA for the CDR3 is TGCGCCAGCAGTGACGGTCCGACAGCTAGCTACACCTTC. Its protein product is CASSDGPTASYTF.